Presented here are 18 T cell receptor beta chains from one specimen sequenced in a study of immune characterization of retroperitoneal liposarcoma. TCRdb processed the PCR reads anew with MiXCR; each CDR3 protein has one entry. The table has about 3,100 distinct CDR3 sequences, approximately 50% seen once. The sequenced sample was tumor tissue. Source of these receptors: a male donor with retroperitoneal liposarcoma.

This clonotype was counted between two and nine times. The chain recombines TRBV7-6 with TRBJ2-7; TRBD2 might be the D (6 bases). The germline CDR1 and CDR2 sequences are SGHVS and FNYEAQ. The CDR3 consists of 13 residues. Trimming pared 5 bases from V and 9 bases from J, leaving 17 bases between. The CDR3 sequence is CASSEGTAGGQYF. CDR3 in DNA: TGTGCCAGCAGCGAAGGGACTGCCGGGGGGCAGTACTTC.

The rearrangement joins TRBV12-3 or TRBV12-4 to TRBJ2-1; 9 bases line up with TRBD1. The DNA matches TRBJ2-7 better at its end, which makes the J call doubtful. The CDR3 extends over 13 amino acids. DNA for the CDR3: TGTGCCAGCGGAAGGACAGGGGACCCCAAGCAGTACTTC. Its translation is CASGRTGDPKQYF.

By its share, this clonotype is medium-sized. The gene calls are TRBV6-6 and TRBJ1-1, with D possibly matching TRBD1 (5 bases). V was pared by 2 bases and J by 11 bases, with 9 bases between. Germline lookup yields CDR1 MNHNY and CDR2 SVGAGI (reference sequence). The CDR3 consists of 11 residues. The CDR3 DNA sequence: TGTGCCAGCAGTTACGCAGGGATTGCTTTCTTT. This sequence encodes CASSYAGIAFF.

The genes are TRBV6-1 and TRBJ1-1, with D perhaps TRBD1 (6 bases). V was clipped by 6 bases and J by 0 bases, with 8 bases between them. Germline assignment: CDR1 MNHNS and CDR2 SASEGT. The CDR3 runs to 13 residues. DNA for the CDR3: TGTGCCAGCAGAGAGGGGGTGAACACTGAAGCTTTCTTT. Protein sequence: CASREGVNTEAFF.

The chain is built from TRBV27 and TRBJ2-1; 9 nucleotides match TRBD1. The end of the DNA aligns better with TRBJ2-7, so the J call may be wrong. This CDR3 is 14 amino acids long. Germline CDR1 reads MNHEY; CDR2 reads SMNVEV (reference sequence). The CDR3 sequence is CASRTGTGPYEQYF. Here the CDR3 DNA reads TGTGCCAGCAGAACCGGGACAGGGCCCTACGAGCAGTACTTC.

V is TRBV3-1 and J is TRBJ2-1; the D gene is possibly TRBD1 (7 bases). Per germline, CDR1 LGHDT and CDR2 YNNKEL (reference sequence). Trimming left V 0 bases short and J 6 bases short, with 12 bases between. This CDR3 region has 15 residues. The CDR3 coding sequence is TGTGCCAGCAGCCAAGACTCAGGGGGGCTCAATGAGCAGTTCTTC. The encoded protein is CASSQDSGGLNEQFF.

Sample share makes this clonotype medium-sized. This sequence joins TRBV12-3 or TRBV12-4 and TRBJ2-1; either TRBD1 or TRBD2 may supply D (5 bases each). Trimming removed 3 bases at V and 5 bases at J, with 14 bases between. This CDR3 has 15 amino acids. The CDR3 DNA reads TGTGCCAGCAGTTTTGCAGGGACCTCAAACAATGAGCAGTTCTTC. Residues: CASSFAGTSNNEQFF.

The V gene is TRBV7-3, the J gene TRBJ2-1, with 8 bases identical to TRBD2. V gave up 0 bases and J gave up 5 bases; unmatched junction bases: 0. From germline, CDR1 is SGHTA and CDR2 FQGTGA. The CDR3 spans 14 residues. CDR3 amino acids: CASSLTSGNNEQFF. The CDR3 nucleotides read TGTGCCAGCAGCTTAACTAGCGGGAACAATGAGCAGTTCTTC.

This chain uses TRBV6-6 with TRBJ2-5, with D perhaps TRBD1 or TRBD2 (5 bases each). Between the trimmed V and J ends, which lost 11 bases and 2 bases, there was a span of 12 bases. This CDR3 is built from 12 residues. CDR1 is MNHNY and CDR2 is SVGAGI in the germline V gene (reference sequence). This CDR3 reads CARNEGQETQYF. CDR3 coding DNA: TGTGCCCGCAACGAGGGGCAAGAGACCCAGTACTTC.

The CDR3 sequence is CASSQGGWMSSYNEQFF. The CDR3 DNA sequence: TGTGCCAGCAGCCAAGGGGGGTGGATGAGCTCCTACAATGAGCAGTTCTTC. The V call is TRBV14, the J call TRBJ2-1; D tentatively reads TRBD1 or TRBD2 (5 bases each). V lost 1 base and J 0 bases, leaving 13 bases between the germline ends. The CDR3 runs 17 residues. Germline CDR1 SGHDN, CDR2 FVKESK. The full variable domain, with the rest looked up from reference TRBV14 and TRBJ2-1, is EAGVTQFPSHSVIEKGQTVTLRCDPISGHDNLYWYRRVMGKEIKFLLHFVKESKQDESGMPNNRFLAERTGGTYSTLKVQPAELEDSGVYFCASSQGGWMSSYNEQFFGPGTRLTVL.

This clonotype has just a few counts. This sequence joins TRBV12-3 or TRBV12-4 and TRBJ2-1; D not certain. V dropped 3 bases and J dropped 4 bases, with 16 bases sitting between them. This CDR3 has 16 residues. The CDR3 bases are TGTGCCAGCAGTTTTCGGAGTCTCTCCCAATACAATGAGCAGTTCTTC. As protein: CASSFRSLSQYNEQFF.

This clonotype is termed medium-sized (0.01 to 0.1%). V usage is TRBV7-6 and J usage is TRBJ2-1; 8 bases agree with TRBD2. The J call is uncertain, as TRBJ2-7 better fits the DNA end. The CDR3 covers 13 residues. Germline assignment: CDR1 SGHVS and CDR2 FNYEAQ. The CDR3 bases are TGTGCCAGCAGCCCGGGGGGGGTTGACGAGCAGTACTTC. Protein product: CASSPGGVDEQYF.

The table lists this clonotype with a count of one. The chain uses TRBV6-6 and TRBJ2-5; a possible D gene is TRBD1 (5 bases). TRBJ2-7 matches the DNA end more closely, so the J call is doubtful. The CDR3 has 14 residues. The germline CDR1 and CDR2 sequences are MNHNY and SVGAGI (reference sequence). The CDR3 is CASSYGQGQYEQYF. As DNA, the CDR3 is TGTGCCAGCAGTTACGGGCAGGGTCAGTACGAGCAGTACTTC.

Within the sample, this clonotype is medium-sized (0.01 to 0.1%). CDR3 DNA sequence: TGTGCCAGCAGCTTATCGGGGGGCACAGATACGCAGTATTTT. Translated: CASSLSGGTDTQYF. J is TRBJ2-3 and V is TRBV7-2; maybe TRBD2 (6 bases). The CDR3 length is 14 residues. CDR1 and CDR2 from the germline V gene are SGHTA and FQGNSA. The V gene lost 2 bases and the J gene lost 1 base, with 7 bases spanning the gap.

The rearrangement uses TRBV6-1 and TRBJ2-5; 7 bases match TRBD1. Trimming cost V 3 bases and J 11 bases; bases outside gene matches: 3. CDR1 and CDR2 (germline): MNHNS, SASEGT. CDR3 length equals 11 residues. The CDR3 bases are TGTGCCAGCAGTGATACGGGACAGCAGTACTTC. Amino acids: CASSDTGQQYF.

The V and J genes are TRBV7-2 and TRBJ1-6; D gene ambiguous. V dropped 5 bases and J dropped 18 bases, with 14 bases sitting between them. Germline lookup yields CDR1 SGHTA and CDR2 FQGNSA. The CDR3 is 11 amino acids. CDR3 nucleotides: TGTGCCAGCAGCCCCGAATCAACCCCCCACTTT. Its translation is CASSPESTPHF.

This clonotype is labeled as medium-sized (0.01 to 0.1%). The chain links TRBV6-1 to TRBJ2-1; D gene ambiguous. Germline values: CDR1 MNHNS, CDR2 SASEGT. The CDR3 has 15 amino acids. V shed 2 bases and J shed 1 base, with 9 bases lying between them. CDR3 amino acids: CASSESASSYNEQFF. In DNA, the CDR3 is TGTGCCAGCAGTGAATCGGCTTCTTCCTACAATGAGCAGTTCTTC.

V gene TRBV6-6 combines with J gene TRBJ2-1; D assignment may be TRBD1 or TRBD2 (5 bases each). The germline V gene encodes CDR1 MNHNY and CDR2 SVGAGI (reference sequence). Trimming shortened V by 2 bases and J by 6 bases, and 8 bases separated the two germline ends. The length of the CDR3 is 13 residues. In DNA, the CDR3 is TGTGCCAGCAGTTACGGGACGGCCAATGAGCAGTTCTTC. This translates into CASSYGTANEQFF.